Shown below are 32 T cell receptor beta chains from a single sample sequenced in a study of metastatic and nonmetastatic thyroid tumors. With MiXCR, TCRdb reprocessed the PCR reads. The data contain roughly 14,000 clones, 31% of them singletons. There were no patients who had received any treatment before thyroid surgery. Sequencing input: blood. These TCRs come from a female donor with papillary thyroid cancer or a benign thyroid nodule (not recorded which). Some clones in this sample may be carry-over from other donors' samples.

CDR3 loop: CAWSVRRVSYEQYF. In DNA form, the CDR3 reads TGTGCCTGGAGTGTACGGAGGGTCTCCTACGAGCAGTACTTC. The V and J genes are TRBV30 and TRBJ2-7, with D perhaps matching TRBD2 (6 bases). This CDR3 spans 14 amino acids. In germline, CDR1 is GTSNPN, CDR2 SVGIG (reference sequence). Trimming left V 0 bases short and J 0 bases short, with 9 bases between.

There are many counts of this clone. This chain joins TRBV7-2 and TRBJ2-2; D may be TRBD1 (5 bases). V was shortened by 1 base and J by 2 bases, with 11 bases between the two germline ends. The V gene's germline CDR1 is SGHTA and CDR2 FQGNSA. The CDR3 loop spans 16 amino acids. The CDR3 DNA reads TGTGCCAGCAGCTTAGGTGACAGACTTAACACCGGGGAGCTGTTTTTT. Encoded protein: CASSLGDRLNTGELFF.

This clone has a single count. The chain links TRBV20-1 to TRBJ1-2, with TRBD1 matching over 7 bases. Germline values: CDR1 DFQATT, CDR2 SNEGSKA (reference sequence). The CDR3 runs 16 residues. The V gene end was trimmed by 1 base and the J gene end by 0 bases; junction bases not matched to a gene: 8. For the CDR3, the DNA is TGCAGTGCTAGAGTGGGGGGGGACAGAGCTAACTATGGCTACACCTTC. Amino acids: CSARVGGDRANYGYTF.

The CDR3 is CASSPRGFTNTEAFF. As DNA, the CDR3 is TGTGCCAGCAGCCCCAGGGGGTTCACGAACACTGAAGCTTTCTTT. This rearrangement joins TRBV7-2 to TRBJ1-1; 7 bases fit TRBD1. V gave up 5 bases and J gave up 1 base; unmatched junction bases: 7. The CDR3 runs 15 residues. Germline lookup yields CDR1 SGHTA and CDR2 FQGNSA.

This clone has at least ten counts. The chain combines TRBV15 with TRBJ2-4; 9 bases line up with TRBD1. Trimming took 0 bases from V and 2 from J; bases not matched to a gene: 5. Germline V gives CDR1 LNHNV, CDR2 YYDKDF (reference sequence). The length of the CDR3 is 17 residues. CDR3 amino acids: CATSREGGQGSKNIQYF. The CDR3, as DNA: TGTGCCACCAGCAGAGAAGGGGGACAGGGATCCAAAAACATTCAGTACTTC.

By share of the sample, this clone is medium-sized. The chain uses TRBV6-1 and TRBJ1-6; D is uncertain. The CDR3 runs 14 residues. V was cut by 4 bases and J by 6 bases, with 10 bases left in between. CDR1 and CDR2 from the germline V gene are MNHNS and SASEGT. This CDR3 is CASSGRSFNSPLHF. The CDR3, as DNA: TGTGCCAGCAGTGGCAGGAGCTTTAATTCACCCCTCCACTTT.

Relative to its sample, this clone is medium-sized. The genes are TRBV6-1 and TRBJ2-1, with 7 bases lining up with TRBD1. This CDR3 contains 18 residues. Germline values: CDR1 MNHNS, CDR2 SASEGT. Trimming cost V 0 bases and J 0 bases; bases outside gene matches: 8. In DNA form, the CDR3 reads TGTGCCAGCAGTGAAGCCCCGGGACAGATAAGCTCCTACAATGAGCAGTTCTTC. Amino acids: CASSEAPGQISSYNEQFF.

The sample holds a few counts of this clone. CDR3 DNA: TGTGCCAGCAGCCCTTATATGACAGGGTACGACTACACCTTC. Its protein product is CASSPYMTGYDYTF. The V call is TRBV16, the J call TRBJ1-2; TRBD1 matches 7 bases. This CDR3 has 14 residues. Germline CDR1 and CDR2: KGHSY and FQNENV. The junction had 12 bases not matched to a gene; V was cut back by 4 bases and J by 10 bases.

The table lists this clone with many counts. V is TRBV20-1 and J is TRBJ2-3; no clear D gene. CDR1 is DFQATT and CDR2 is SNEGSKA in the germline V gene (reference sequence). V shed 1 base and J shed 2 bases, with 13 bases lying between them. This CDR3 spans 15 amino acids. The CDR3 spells CSARVFSKTTDTQYF. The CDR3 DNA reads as TGCAGTGCTAGAGTCTTTTCGAAGACCACAGATACGCAGTATTTT.

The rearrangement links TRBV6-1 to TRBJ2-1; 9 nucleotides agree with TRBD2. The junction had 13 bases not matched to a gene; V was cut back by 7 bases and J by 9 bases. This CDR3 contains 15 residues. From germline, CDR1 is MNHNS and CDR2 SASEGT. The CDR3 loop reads CASTLVAGARGEQFF. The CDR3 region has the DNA TGTGCCAGCACCCTTGTAGCGGGAGCTCGGGGTGAGCAGTTCTTC.

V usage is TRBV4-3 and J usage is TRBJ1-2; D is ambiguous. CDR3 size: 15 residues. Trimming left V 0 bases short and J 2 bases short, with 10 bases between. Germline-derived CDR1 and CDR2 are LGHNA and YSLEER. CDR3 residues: CASSQEMAENYGYTF. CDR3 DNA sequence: TGCGCCAGCAGCCAAGAAATGGCGGAGAACTATGGCTACACCTTC.

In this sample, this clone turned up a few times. The CDR3 protein is CASSDGPERNTEAFF. CDR3 nucleotides: TGTGCCAGCAGTGACGGGCCCGAGCGGAACACTGAAGCTTTCTTT. This chain connects TRBV6-1 to TRBJ1-1; D gene ambiguous. CDR1 MNHNS and CDR2 SASEGT come from the germline V gene. The CDR3 runs to 15 residues. Trimming stripped 3 bases from V and 1 base from J, with 12 bases between.

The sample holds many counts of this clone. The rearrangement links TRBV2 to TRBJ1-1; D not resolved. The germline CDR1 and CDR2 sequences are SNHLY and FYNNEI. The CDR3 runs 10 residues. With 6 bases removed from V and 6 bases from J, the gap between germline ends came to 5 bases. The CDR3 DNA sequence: TGTGCCAGCAGGGGGTCTGAAGCTTTCTTT. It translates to CASRGSEAFF.

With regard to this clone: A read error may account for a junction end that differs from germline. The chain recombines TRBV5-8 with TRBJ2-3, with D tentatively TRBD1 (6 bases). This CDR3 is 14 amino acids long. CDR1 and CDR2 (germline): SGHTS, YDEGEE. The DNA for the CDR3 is TGTGCCGGCAGCGTCAGGGGAATCACAGATACGCAGTATTTT. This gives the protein CAGSVRGITDTQYF.

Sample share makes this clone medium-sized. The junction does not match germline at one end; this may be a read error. CDR3 loop: CSARGGHTSDEQYF. As DNA, the CDR3 is TGCAGTGCTAGGGGGGGACATACCTCCGACGAGCAGTACTTC. This chain joins TRBV20-1 and TRBJ2-7; the D gene could be TRBD1 or TRBD2 (6 bases each). CDR1 and CDR2 from the germline V gene are DFQATT and SNEGSKA (reference sequence). This CDR3 has 14 amino acids.

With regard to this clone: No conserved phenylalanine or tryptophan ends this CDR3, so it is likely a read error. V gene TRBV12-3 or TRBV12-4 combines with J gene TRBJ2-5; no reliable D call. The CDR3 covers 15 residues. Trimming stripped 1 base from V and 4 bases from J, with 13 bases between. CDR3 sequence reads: CASSLVWVGGETQYS. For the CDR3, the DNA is TGTGCCAGCAGTTTAGTATGGGTCGGCGGAGAGACCCAGTACTCC.

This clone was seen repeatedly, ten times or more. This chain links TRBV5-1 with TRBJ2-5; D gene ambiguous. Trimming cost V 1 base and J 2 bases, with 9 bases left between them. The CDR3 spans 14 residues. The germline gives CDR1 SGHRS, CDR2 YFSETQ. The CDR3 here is CASSLSPTQETQYF. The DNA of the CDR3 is TGCGCCAGCAGCTTGTCCCCAACACAAGAGACCCAGTACTTC.

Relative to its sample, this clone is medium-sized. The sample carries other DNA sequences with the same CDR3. Written as DNA, the CDR3 is TGTGCCAGCAGTCGGAAGTCACCCCTCCACTTT. The encoded protein is CASSRKSPLHF. The gene calls are TRBV2 and TRBJ1-6; no definite D call. Germline V lookup: CDR1 SNHLY, CDR2 FYNNEI. V lost 5 bases and J 10 bases, leaving 6 bases between the germline ends. The CDR3 loop spans 11 amino acids.

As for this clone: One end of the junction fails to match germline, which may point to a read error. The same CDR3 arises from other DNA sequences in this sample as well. CDR3 protein: CATSRATGSLSEQSF. The CDR3 region has the DNA TGTGCCACCAGCAGAGCGACAGGCTCCTTGAGCGAGCAGTCCTTC. This chain joins TRBV15 and TRBJ2-1, with a possible D match to TRBD1 (6 bases). This CDR3 spans 15 amino acids. The germline V gene has CDR1 LNHNV and CDR2 YYDKDF (reference sequence). The full variable domain, with the rest looked up from reference TRBV15 and TRBJ2-1, is DAMVIQNPRYQVTQFGKPVTLSCSQTLNHNVMYWYQQKSSQAPKLLFHYYDKDFNNEADTPDNFQSRRPNTSFCFLDIRSPGLGDTAMYLCATSRATGSLSEQSFGPGTRLTVL.

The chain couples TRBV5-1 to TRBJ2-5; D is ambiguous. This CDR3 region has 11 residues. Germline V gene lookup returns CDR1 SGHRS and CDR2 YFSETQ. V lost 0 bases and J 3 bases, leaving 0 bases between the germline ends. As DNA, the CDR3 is TGCGCCAGCAGCTTGGAAGAGACCCAGTACTTC. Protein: CASSLEETQYF.

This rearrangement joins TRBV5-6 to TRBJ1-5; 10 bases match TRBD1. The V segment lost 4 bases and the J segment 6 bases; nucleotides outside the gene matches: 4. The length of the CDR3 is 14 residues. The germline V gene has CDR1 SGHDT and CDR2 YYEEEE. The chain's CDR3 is CASSGTGVSQPQHF. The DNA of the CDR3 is TGTGCCAGCAGCGGGACAGGGGTCAGTCAGCCCCAGCATTTT.

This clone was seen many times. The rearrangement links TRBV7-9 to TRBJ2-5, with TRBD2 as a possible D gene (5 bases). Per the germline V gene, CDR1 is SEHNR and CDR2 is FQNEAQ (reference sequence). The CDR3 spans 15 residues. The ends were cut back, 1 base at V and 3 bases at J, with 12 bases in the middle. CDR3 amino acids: CASSLVGGVEETQYF. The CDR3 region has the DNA TGTGCCAGCAGCTTAGTAGGAGGAGTTGAAGAGACCCAGTACTTC.

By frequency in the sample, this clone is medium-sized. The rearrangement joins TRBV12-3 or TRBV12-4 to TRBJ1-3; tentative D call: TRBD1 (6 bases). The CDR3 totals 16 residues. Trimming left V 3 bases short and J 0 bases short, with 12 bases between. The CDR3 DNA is TGTGCCAGCAGTTTTTCGGGGGGCGGCTCTGGAAACACCATATATTTT. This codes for CASSFSGGGSGNTIYF.

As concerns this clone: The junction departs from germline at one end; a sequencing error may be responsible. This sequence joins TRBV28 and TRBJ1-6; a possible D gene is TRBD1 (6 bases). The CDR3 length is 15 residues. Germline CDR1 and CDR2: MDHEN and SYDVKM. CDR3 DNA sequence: TGTGCCAGCAGATTATCTGGGACACGGTTTTCACCCCTCCACTTT. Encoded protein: CASRLSGTRFSPLHF.

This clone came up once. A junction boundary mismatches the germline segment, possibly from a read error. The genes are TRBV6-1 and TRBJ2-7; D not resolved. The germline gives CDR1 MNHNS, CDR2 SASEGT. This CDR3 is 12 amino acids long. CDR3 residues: CASSFPGSEPYF. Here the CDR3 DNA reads TGTGCCAGCAGCTTCCCTGGGTCCGAGCCGTACTTC.

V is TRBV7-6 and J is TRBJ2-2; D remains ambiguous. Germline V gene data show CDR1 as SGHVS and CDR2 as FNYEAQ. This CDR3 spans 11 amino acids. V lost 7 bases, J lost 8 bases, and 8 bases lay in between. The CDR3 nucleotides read TGTGCCAGCACGTCGACTGGGGAGCTGTTTTTT. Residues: CASTSTGELFF.

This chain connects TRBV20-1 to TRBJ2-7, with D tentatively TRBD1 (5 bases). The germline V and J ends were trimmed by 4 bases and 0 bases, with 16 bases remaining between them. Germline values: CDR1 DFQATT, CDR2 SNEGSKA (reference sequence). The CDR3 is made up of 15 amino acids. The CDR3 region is CSAIDSGGNSYEQYF. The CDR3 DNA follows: TGCAGTGCTATAGACAGTGGCGGAAACTCCTACGAGCAGTACTTC.

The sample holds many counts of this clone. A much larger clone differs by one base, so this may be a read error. CDR3 loop: CASSFDRGLGEQYF. The CDR3 DNA follows: TGTGCCAGCAGCTTTGACAGGGGCTTAGGCGAGCAGTACTTC. The rearrangement uses TRBV7-9 and TRBJ2-7; 8 nucleotides agree with TRBD1. J lost 6 bases, V lost 3 bases, and 7 bases had no gene match. CDR3 length: 14 residues. Germline CDR1 SEHNR, CDR2 FQNEAQ (reference sequence).

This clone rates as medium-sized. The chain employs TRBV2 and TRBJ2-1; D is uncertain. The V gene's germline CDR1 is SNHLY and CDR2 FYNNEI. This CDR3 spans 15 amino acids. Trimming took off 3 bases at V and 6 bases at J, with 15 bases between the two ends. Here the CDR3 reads CASSEGSRFINEQFF. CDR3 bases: TGTGCCAGCAGTGAGGGCTCCCGGTTCATCAATGAGCAGTTCTTC.

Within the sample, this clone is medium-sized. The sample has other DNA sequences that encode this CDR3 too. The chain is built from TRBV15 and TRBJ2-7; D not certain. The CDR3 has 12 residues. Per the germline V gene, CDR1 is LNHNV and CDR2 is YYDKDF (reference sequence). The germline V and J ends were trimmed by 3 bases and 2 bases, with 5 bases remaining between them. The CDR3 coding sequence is TGTGCCACCAGCAGCTCTACCTACGAGCAGTACTTC. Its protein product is CATSSSTYEQYF.

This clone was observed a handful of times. The CDR3 DNA is TGCAGCGCTGATGTGGGTCTGAGTTACAATGAGCAGTTCTTC. Protein product: CSADVGLSYNEQFF. The chain combines TRBV29-1 with TRBJ2-1; the D is unclear. Per the germline V gene, CDR1 is SQVTM and CDR2 is ANQGSEA. The germline V and J ends were trimmed by 7 bases and 4 bases, with 17 bases remaining between them. The CDR3 sequence is 14 residues long.

The CDR3 DNA sequence: TGCGCCAGCAGCCAAGGAACTAGCGGGAGCACAGATACGCAGTATTTT. Translated, it gives CASSQGTSGSTDTQYF. The chain has TRBV4-1 and TRBJ2-3; 9 nucleotides line up with TRBD2. CDR3 length equals 16 residues. Germline loops: CDR1 MGHRA, CDR2 YSYEKL. The V segment lost 1 base and the J segment 0 bases; nucleotides outside the gene matches: 2.